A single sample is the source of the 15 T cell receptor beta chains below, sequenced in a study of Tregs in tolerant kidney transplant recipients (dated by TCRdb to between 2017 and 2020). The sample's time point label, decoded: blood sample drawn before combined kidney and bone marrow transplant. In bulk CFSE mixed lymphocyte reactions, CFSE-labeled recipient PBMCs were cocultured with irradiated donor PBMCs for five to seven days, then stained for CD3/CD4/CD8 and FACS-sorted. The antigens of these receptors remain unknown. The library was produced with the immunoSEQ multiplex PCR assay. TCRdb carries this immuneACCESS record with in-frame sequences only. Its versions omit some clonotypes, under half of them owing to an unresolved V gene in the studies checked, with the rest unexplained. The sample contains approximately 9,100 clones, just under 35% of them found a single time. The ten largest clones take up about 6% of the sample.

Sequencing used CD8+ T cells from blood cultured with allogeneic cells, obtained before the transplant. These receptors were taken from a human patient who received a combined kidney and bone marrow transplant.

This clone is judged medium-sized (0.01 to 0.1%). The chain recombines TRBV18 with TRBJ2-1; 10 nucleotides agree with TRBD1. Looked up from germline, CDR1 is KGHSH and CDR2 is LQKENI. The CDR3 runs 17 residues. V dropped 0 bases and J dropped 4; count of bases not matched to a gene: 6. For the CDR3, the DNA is TGTGCCAGCTCACCACCCCCCGGGACAGGGGAATACAATGAGCAGTTCTTC. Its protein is CASSPPPGTGEYNEQFF.

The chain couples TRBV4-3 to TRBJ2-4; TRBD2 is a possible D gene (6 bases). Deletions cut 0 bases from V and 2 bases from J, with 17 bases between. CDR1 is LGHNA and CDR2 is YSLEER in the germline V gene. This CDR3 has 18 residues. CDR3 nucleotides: TGCGCCAGCAGCCAAGAGTTGGAGGGTGGGGGGACCAAAAACATTCAGTACTTC. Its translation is CASSQELEGGGTKNIQYF.

The DNA for the CDR3 is TGTGCCAGCAGTTTTGGAGGGAACACTGAAGCTTTCTTT. Its translation: CASSFGGNTEAFF. V usage is TRBV27 and J usage is TRBJ1-1, with D hard to call. Trimming removed 3 bases at V and 1 base at J, with 6 bases between. The CDR3 extends over 13 amino acids. The germline V gene encodes CDR1 MNHEY and CDR2 SMNVEV (reference sequence).

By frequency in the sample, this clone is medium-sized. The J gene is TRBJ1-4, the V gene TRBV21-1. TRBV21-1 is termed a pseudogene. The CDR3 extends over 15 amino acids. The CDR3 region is CASRPEGLANEKLFF. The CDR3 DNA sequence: TGTGCCAGCAGACCGGAGGGCCTGGCAAATGAAAAACTGTTTTTT.

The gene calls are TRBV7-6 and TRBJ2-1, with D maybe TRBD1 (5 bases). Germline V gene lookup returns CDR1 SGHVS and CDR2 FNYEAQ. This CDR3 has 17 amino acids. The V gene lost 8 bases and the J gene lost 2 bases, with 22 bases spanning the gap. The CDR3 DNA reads TGTGCCAGCGGCCACATTCTAGACAGTTACCCCTACAATGAGCAGTTCTTC. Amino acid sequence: CASGHILDSYPYNEQFF.

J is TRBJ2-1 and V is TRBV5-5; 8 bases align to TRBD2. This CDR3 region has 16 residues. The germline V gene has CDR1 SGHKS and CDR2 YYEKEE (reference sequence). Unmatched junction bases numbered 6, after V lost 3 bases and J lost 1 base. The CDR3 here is CASSYFLAGSYNEQFF. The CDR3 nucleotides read TGTGCCAGCAGCTATTTCTTAGCGGGATCCTACAATGAGCAGTTCTTC.

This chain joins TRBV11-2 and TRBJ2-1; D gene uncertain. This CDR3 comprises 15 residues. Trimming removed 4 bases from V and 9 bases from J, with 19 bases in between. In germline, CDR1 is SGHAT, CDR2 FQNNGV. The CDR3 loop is CASSSRQEGVREQFF. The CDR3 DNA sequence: TGTGCCAGCAGCTCGCGACAAGAAGGCGTGCGTGAGCAGTTCTTC.

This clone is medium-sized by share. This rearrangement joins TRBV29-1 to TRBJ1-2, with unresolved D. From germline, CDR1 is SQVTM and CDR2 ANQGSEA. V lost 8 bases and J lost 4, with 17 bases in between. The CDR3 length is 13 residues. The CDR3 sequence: CSFGPSTSYGYTF. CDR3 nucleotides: TGCAGCTTTGGCCCTTCGACATCCTATGGCTACACCTTC.

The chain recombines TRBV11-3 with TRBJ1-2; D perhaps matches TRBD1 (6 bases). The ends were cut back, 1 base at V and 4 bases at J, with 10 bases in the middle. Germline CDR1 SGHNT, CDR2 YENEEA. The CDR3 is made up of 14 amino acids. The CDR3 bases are TGTGCCAGCAGCTTAGGACTGACAGGCTATGGCTACACCTTC. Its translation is CASSLGLTGYGYTF.

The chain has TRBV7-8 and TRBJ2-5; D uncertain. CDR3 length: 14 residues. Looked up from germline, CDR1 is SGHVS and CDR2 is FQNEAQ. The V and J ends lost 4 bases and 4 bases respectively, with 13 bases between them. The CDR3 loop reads CASSYLRPGETQYF. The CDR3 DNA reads TGTGCCAGCAGCTATCTGCGTCCGGGAGAGACCCAGTACTTC.

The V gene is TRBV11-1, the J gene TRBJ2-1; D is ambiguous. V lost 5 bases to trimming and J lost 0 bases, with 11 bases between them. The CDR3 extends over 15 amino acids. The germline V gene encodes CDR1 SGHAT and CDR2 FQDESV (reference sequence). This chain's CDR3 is CASSLEVSSYNEQFF. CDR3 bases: TGTGCCAGCAGCCTCGAGGTTAGCTCCTACAATGAGCAGTTCTTC.

The CDR3 DNA follows: TGTGCCAGTAGGGAAACGACAGGGGTGTTTGATTCACCCCTCCACTTT. As protein: CASRETTGVFDSPLHF. J is TRBJ1-6 and V is TRBV19, with TRBD1 matching over 8 bases. J was trimmed by 8 bases and V by 6 bases; bases with no gene match: 12. There are 16 residues in the CDR3. CDR1 is LNHDA and CDR2 is SQIVND in the germline V gene (reference sequence).

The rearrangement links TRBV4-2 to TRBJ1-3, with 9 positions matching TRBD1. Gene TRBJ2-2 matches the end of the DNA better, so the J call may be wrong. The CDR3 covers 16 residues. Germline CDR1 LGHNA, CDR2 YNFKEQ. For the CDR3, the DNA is TGTGCCAGCAGCCATGAGGACAGGGGAAACACCGGGGAGCTGTTTTTT. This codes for CASSHEDRGNTGELFF.

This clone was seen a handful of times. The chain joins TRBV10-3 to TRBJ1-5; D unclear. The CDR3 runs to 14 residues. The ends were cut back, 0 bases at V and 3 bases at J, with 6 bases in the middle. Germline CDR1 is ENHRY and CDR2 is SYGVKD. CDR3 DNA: TGTGCCATCAGTGAGTCGGAGACCAATCAGCCCCAGCATTTT. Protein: CAISESETNQPQHF.

The CDR3 spells CASSFLGQTYEQYF. In DNA form, the CDR3 reads TGTGCCAGCAGTTTCCTTGGACAGACCTACGAGCAGTACTTC. The chain couples TRBV27 to TRBJ2-7; a weak D match, TRBD1 (6 bases). V was clipped by 3 bases and J by 2 bases, with 11 bases between them. CDR1 and CDR2 from the germline V gene are MNHEY and SMNVEV (reference sequence). The CDR3 has 14 residues.